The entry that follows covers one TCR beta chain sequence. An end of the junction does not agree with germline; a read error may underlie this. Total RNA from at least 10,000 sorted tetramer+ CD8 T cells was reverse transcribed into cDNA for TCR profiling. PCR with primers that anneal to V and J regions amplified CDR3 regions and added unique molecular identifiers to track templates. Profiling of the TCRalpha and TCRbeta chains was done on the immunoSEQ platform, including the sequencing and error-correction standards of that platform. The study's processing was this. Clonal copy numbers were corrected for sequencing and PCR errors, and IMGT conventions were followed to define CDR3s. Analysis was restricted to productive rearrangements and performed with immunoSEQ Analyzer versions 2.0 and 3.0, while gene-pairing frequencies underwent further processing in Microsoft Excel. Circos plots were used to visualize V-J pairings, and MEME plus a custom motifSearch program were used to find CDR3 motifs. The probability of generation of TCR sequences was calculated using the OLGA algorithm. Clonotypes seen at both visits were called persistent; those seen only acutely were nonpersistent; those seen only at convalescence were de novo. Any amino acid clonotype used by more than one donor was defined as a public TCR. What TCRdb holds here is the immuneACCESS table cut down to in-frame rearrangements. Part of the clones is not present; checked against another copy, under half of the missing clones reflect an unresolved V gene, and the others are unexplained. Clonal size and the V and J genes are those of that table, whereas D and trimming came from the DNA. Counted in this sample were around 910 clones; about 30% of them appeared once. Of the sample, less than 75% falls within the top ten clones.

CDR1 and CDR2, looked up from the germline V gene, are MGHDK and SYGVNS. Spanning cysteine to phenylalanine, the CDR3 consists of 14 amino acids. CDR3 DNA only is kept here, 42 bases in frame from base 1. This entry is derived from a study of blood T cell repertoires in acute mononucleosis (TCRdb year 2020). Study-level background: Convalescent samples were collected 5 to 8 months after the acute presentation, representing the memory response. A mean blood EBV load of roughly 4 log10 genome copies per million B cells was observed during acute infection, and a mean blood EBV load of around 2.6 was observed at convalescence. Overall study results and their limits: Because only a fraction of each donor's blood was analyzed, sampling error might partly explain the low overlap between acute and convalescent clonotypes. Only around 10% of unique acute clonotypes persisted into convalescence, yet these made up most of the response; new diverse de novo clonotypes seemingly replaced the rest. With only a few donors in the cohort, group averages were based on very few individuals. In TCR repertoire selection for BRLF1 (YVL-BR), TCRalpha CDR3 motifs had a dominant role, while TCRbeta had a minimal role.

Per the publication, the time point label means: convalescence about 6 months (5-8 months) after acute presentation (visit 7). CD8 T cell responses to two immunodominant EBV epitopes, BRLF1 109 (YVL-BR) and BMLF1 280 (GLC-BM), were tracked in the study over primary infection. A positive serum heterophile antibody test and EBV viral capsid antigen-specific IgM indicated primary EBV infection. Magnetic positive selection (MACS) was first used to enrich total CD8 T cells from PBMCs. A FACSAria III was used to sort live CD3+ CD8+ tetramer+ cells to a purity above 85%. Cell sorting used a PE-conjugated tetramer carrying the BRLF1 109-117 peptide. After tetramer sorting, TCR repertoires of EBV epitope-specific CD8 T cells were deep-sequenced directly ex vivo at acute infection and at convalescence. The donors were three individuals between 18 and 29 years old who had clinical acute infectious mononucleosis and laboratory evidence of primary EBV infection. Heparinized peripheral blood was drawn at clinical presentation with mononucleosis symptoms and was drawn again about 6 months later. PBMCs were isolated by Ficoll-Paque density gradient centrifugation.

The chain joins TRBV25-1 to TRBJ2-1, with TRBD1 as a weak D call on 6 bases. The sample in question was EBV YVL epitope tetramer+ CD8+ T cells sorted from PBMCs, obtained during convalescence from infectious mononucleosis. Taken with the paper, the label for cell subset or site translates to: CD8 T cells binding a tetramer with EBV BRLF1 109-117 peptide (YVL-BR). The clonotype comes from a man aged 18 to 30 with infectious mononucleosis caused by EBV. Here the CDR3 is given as CASRFRQVDNGQFF. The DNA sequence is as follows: TGTGCCAGCAGATTCCGACAGGTGGACAATGGGCAGTTCTTC.